The 2 T cell receptor beta chains given below trace back to one sample, sequenced in a study of T cells in Graves' hyperthyroidism and ophthalmopathy. Using RNA transcripts as the source, TCR beta CDR3 regions were amplified. HTBI primers drove first-round RT-PCR of the TCR CDR3. MiXCR, applied by TCRdb to the multiplex PCR reads, yields one record per CDR3 protein. Among fewer than 850,000 distinct CDR3 sequences listed, approximately 15% were seen once. The sample taken for sequencing was blood. The receptors here all came from a man aged 45-60 years with Graves' hyperthyroidism.

This clonotype was seen more than once but under ten times. This chain joins TRBV3-1 and TRBJ2-1; 8 bases map to TRBD2. The germline V gene encodes CDR1 LGHDT and CDR2 YNNKEL (reference sequence). The ends lost 7 bases at V and 4 bases at J; junction bases unmatched: 9. The CDR3 length is 15 residues. CDR3 coding DNA: TGTGCCAGCACCTCCGGGACTAGATTATACAATGAGCAGTTCTTC. It yields the protein CASTSGTRLYNEQFF.

The sample holds many counts of this clonotype. This chain links TRBV7-2 with TRBJ2-2; D is undetermined. With 1 base removed from V and 0 bases from J, the gap between germline ends came to 6 bases. From germline, CDR1 is SGHTA and CDR2 FQGNSA. The CDR3 is made up of 15 amino acids. CDR3 in DNA: TGTGCCAGCAGCTTAGACTTCTCGAACACCGGGGAGCTGTTTTTT. Protein: CASSLDFSNTGELFF.